This is a list of T cell receptor beta chains from one sample in a study of Graves' ophthalmopathy and Graves' hyperthyroidism. TCRdb reprocessed the multiplex PCR reads with MiXCR, giving one entry per CDR3 protein. The sample lists about 50,000 distinct CDR3 sequences, approximately 50% seen once, with approximately 4.8% in the top ten. The sample was peripheral blood. Receptors were obtained from an adult woman with Graves' ophthalmopathy. The CDR3 runs from the conserved cysteine through the conserved F or W. Fields, in order: J gene, D gene, clone size, V gene, CDR3 protein, CDR3 DNA. D genes are given only for firm matches. Not all rows give a size; the values are once, few, many and, for expanded clones, a class.

TRBJ1-1,TRBD1,many,TRBV7-9,CASSKGTATEAFF,TGTGCCAGCAGCAAGGGGACAGCCACTGAAGCTTTCTTT
TRBJ2-3,TRBD2,many,TRBV7-2,CASSWGGSETDTQYF,TGTGCCAGCAGCTGGGGCGGGAGTGAAACAGATACGCAGTATTTT
TRBJ1-5,-,many,TRBV19,CASRLSQGKSNQPQHF,TGTGCCAGTAGGCTCAGCCAGGGTAAAAGCAATCAGCCCCAGCATTTT
TRBJ1-3,-,-,TRBV15,CATSRDAVPTSGNTIYF,TGTGCCACCAGCAGAGATGCTGTACCAACCTCTGGAAACACCATATATTTT
TRBJ2-7,-,many,TRBV3-1,CASSQDARAYEQYF,TGTGCCAGCAGCCAAGATGCCAGGGCCTACGAGCAGTACTTC
TRBJ1-1,TRBD1,medium-sized,TRBV29-1,CSGGQVNTEAFF,TGCAGCGGAGGACAGGTGAACACTGAAGCTTTCTTT
TRBJ1-2,-,-,TRBV28,CASRLGRTNYGYTF,TGTGCCAGCAGGCTCGGACGGACAAACTATGGCTACACCTTC
TRBJ2-7,TRBD2,many,TRBV2,CASRTYHSGRTSYEQYF,TGTGCCAGCAGGACGTACCATAGCGGGAGGACTTCCTACGAGCAGTACTTC
TRBJ1-5,-,-,TRBV15,CAIRPYRAYKQPQHF,TGTGCCATCAGACCGTACAGGGCGTACAAACAGCCCCAGCATTTT
TRBJ2-3,TRBD1,many,TRBV7-9,CASSRTGGATDTQYF,TGTGCCAGCAGCCGGACAGGGGGCGCAACAGATACGCAGTATTTT
TRBJ2-2,-,many,TRBV9,CASSTSGTPVGELFF,TGTGCCAGCAGCACATCCGGGACCCCGGTGGGGGAGCTGTTTTTT
TRBJ2-2,-,many,TRBV11-2,CASSWGLINTGELFF,TGTGCCAGCAGCTGGGGACTCATCAACACCGGGGAGCTGTTTTTT
TRBJ2-3,-,-,TRBV19,CASSMGIADLLGTQYF,TGTGCCAGTAGTATGGGAATAGCGGACCTGTTGGGTACGCAGTATTTT
TRBJ1-2,TRBD1,many,TRBV7-2,CASSLDGGQVGGGYTF,TGTGCCAGCAGCTTAGATGGGGGACAGGTAGGAGGAGGCTACACCTTC
TRBJ1-4,TRBD1,-,TRBV12-3/TRBV12-4,CASSDTPGQFNEKLFF,TGTGCCAGCAGTGATACCCCGGGACAGTTTAATGAAAAACTGTTTTTT